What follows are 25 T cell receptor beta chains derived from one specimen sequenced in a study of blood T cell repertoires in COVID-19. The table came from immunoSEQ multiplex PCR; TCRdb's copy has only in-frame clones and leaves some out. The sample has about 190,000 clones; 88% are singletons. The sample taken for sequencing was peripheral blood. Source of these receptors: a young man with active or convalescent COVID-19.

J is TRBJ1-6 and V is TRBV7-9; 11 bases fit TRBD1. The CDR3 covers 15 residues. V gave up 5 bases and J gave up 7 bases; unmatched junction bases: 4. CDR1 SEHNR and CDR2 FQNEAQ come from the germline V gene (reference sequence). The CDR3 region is CASSGQGAMNSPLHF. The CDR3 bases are TGTGCCAGCAGCGGACAGGGGGCTATGAATTCACCCCTCCACTTT.

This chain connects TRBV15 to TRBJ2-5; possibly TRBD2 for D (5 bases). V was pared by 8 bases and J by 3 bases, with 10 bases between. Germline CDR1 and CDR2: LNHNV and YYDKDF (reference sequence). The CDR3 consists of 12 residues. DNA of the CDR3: TGTGCCACCTGGAGGCAGGAAGAGACCCAGTACTTC. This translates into CATWRQEETQYF.

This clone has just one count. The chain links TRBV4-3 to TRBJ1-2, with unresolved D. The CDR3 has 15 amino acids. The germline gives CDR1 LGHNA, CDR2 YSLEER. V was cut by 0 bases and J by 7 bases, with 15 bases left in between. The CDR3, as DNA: TGCGCCAGCAGCCAAGATAGTATAGCCCTAAGTGGCTACACCTTC. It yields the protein CASSQDSIALSGYTF.

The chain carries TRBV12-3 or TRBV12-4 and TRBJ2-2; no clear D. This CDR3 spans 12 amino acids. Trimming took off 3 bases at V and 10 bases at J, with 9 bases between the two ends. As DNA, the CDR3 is TGTGCCAGCAGTTTCGTATTATCGGAGCTGTTTTTT. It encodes CASSFVLSELFF.

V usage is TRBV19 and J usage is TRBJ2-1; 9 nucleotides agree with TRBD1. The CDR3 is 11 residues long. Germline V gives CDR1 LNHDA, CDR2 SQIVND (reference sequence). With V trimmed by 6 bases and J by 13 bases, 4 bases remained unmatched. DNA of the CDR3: TGTGCCAGTAGCAAGGACAGGGGCCAGTTCTTC. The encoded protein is CASSKDRGQFF.

In DNA form, the CDR3 reads TGCGCCAGCAGCTTGGAGGGGCGGACGACCTACAATGAGCAGTTCTTC. Protein: CASSLEGRTTYNEQFF. The V and J genes are TRBV5-1 and TRBJ2-1; the D gene is possibly TRBD1 (5 bases). With 0 bases removed from V and 2 bases from J, the gap between germline ends came to 12 bases. The germline V gene has CDR1 SGHRS and CDR2 YFSETQ. This CDR3 is 16 amino acids long.

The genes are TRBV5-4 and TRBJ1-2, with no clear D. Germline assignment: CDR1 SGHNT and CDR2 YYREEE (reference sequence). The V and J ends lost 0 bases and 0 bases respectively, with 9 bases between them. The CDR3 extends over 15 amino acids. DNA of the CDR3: TGTGCCAGCAGCTTGGACCGGGGTGCTAACTATGGCTACACCTTC. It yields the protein CASSLDRGANYGYTF.

The CDR3 is CASSSGGLIFF. As DNA, the CDR3 is TGTGCCAGCAGTTCGGGGGGGCTTATTTTCTTT. The gene calls are TRBV12-3 or TRBV12-4 and TRBJ1-1; tentatively, D is TRBD1 (6 bases). The germline V and J ends were trimmed by 4 bases and 13 bases, with 13 bases remaining between them. The CDR3 has 11 amino acids.

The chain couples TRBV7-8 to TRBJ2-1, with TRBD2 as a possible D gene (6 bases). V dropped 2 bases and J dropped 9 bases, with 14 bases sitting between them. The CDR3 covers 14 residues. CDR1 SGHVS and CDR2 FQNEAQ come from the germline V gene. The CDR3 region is CASSLSSAQGEQFF. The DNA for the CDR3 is TGTGCCAGCAGCTTATCTAGCGCCCAAGGTGAGCAGTTCTTC.

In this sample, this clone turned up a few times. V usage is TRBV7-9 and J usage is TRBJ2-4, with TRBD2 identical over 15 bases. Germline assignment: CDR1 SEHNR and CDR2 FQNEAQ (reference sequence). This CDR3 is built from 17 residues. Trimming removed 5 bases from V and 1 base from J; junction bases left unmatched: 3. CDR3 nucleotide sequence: TGTGCCAGCAGCCCAGGGACTAGCGGGAGGGCCAAAAACATTCAGTACTTC. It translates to CASSPGTSGRAKNIQYF.

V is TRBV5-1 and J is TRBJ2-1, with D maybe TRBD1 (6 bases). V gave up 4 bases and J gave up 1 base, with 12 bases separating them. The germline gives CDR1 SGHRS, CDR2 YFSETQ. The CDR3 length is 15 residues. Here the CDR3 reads CASSRTESSYNEQFF. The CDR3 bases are TGCGCCAGCAGCCGGACAGAAAGTTCCTACAATGAGCAGTTCTTC.

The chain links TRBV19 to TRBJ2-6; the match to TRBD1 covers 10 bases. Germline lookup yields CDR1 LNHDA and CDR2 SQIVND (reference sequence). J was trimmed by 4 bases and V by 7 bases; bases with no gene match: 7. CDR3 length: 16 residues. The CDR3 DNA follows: TGTGCCAGTAATGGGGACAGGGGCCCAGGGGCCAACGTCCTGACTTTC. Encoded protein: CASNGDRGPGANVLTF.

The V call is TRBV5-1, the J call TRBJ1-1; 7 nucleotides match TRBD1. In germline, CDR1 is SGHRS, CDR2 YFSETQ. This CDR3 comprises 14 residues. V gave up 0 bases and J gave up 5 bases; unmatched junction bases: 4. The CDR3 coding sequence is TGCGCCAGCAGCTTGGGACAGGGCCCGACTGAAGCTTTCTTT. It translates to CASSLGQGPTEAFF.

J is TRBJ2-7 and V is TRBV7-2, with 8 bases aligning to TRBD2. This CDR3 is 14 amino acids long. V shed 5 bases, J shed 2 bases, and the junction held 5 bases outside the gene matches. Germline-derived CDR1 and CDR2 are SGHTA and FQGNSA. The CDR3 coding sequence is TGTGCCAGCAGCCCCGTGGGACTAGCCTACGAGCAGTACTTC. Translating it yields CASSPVGLAYEQYF. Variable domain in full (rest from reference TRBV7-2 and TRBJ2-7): GAGVSQSPSNKVTEKGKDVELRCDPISGHTALYWYRQSLGQGLEFLIYFQGNSAPDKSGLPSDRFSAERTGGSVSTLTIQRTQQEDSAVYLCASSPVGLAYEQYFGPGTRLTVT.

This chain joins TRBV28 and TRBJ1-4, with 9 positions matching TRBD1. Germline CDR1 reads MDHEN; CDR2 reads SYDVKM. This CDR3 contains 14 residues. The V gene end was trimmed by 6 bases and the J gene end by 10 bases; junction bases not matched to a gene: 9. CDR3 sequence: CASSSGQGGGKLFF. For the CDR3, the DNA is TGTGCCAGCAGCTCGGGACAGGGCGGAGGAAAACTGTTTTTT.

CDR3 region: CASSPGGTINEKLFF. In nucleotides, the CDR3 is TGTGCCAGCTCACCGGGGGGGACGATAAATGAAAAACTGTTTTTT. The V gene is TRBV18, the J gene TRBJ1-4; tentatively, D is TRBD1 (5 bases). Germline V lookup: CDR1 KGHSH, CDR2 LQKENI. The CDR3 sequence is 15 residues long. Trimming removed 3 bases at V and 5 bases at J, with 13 bases between.

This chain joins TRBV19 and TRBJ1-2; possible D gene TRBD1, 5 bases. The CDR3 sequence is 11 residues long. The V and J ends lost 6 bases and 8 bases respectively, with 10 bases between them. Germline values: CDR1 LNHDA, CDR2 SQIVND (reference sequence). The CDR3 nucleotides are TGTGCCAGTAGAGGGGTCTGGGGCTACACCTTC. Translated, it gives CASRGVWGYTF.

CDR3 sequence: CASSTFGRGGGQYGYTF. DNA of the CDR3: TGTGCCAGCAGCACATTTGGGAGAGGGGGCGGACAGTATGGCTACACCTTC. The chain is built from TRBV9 and TRBJ1-2, with 7 bases that match TRBD1. V was clipped by 4 bases and J by 5 bases; unmatched bases: 17. Germline loops: CDR1 SGDLS, CDR2 YYNGEE. This CDR3 contains 17 residues.

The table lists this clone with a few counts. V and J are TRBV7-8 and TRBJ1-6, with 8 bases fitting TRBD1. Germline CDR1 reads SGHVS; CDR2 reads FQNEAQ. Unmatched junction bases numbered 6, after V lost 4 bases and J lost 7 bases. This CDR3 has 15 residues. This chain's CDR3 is CASSSGGYMNSPLHF. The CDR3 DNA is TGTGCCAGCAGCTCAGGGGGCTATATGAATTCACCCCTCCACTTT.

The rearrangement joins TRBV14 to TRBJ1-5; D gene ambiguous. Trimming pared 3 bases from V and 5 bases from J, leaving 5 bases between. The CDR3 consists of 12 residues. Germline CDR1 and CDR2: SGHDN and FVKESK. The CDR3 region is CASSHTDQPQHF. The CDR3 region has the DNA TGTGCCAGCAGCCATACTGATCAGCCCCAGCATTTT.

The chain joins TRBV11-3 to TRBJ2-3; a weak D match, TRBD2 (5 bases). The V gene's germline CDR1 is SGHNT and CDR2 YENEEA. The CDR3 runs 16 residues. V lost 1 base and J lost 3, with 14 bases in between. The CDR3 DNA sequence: TGTGCCAGCAGCTTAGTATTCGCTAGAGGGACAGATACGCAGTATTTT. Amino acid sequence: CASSLVFARGTDTQYF.

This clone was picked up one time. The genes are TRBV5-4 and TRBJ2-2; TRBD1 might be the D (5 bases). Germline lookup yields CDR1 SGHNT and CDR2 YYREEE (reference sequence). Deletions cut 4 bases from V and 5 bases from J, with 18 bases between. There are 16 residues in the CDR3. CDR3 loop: CASSPPAGAQTGELFF. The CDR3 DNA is TGTGCCAGCAGCCCCCCCGCTGGGGCGCAAACCGGGGAGCTGTTTTTT. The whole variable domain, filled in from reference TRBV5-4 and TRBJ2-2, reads ETGVTQSPTHLIKTRGQQVTLRCSSQSGHNTVSWYQQALGQGPQFIFQYYREEENGRGNFPPRFSGLQFPNYSSELNVNALELDDSALYLCASSPPAGAQTGELFFGEGSRLTVL.

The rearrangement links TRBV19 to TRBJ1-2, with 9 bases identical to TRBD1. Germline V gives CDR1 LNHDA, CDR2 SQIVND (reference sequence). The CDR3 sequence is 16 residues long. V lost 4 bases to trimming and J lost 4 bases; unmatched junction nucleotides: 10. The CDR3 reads CASSKVRDRDGYGYTF. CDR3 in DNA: TGTGCCAGTAGTAAAGTCCGGGACAGGGACGGCTATGGCTACACCTTC.

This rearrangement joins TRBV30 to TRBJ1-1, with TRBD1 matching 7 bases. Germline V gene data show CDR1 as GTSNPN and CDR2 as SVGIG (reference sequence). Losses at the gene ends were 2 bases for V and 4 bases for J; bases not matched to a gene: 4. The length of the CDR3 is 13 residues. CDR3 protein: CAWSPTGPTEAFF. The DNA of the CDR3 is TGTGCCTGGAGTCCGACAGGGCCCACTGAAGCTTTCTTT.

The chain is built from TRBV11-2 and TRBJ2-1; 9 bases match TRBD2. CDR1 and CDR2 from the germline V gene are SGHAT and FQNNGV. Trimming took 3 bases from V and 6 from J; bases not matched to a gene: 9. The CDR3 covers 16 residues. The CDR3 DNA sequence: TGTGCCAGCAGCTTGTTCCGCGGGAGGGTAGGCAATGAGCAGTTCTTC. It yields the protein CASSLFRGRVGNEQFF.